This TCR beta chain comes out of a study of cytomegalovirus exposure and HLA in healthy donors. Study observations and caveats: A later analysis found that most CMV-associated TCR beta chains appeared HLA-restricted. HLA-A and HLA-B allele assignments for most subjects were reportedly predicted accurately using TCR beta sequences.

Concerning this clone itself: Its antigen is undetermined.

CDR1 and CDR2 (germline): MNHEY, SVGAGI. V shed 3 bases and J 0 bases; nucleotides not matched to a gene: 5. The CDR3 is 16 residues long. PCR was performed using 60 Vbeta and 13 Jbeta primers. Sequencing was performed with immunoSEQ multiplex PCR; in TCRdb, only in-frame clones are kept and a portion is missing. The sample gives about 130,000 clones, roughly 88% of which show up once; roughly 3% is in the top ten. The sequence derives from a woman aged 18-29 years in good health and CMV-seropositive. The chain has TRBV6-5 and TRBJ2-3; 8 bases match TRBD2. Sequencing used PBMCs. The CDR3 loop is CASSYSIAGSTDTQYF. CDR3 coding DNA: TGTGCCAGCAGTTATTCCATAGCGGGGAGCACAGATACGCAGTATTTT.